A single sample is the source of the 8 T cell receptor beta chains below, sequenced in a study of brain T cells in children with intractable seizures. Time point: blood from clinic visit 5 months post-surgery; TSC patient then seizure free. Sequencing was performed with immunoSEQ multiplex PCR; in TCRdb, only in-frame clones are kept and a portion is missing. The data hold 340,000 or so clones, with approximately 93% observed a single time. Specimen: peripheral blood, collected less than 6 months after surgery. The receptors were sampled from a boy in the first two years of life with tuberous sclerosis and intractable seizures.

J is TRBJ1-2 and V is TRBV11-2; no clear D. This CDR3 region has 13 residues. The germline gives CDR1 SGHAT, CDR2 FQNNGV. Trimming removed 0 bases at V and 8 bases at J, with 10 bases between. The CDR3 region has the DNA TGTGCCAGCAGCTTAGAGCGGGGTTGGGGCTACACCTTC. It translates to CASSLERGWGYTF.

In nucleotides, the CDR3 is TGTGCCAGCAGCCAAGTTGGGGGACTAACTATGCGATACACCTTC. Translating gives CASSQVGGLTMRYTF. The rearrangement uses TRBV14 and TRBJ1-2, with D maybe TRBD1 (5 bases). The germline gives CDR1 SGHDN, CDR2 FVKESK. The CDR3 is 15 residues long. Trimming took 1 base from V and 11 from J, leaving 20 bases between them.

The chain employs TRBV27 and TRBJ2-3, with D hard to call. V was trimmed by 2 bases and J by 2 bases, leaving 8 bases between them. Germline V gene data show CDR1 as MNHEY and CDR2 as SMNVEV (reference sequence). This CDR3 is 14 amino acids long. The CDR3 loop reads CASSLGITTDTQYF. In DNA form, the CDR3 reads TGTGCCAGCAGTTTAGGAATCACCACAGATACGCAGTATTTT.

The chain uses TRBV19 and TRBJ2-4; no reliable D call. Germline CDR1 is LNHDA and CDR2 is SQIVND (reference sequence). The CDR3 loop spans 18 amino acids. Trimming removed 5 bases from V and 0 bases from J, with 20 bases in between. CDR3 region: CASSWSRVSDLAKNIQYF. DNA for the CDR3: TGTGCCAGTAGTTGGAGTCGGGTCTCAGACTTAGCCAAAAACATTCAGTACTTC.

This clone has only one observation. This chain links TRBV7-9 with TRBJ2-1; 7 nucleotides align to TRBD2. This CDR3 comprises 18 residues. CDR1 is SEHNR and CDR2 is FQNEAQ in the germline V gene (reference sequence). After removal of 5 bases from V and 7 bases from J, the junction contained 20 bases not matched to a gene. The CDR3 protein is CASSPTVWAAGVGNEQFF. In nucleotides, the CDR3 is TGTGCCAGCAGCCCCACTGTGTGGGCGGCGGGAGTGGGAAATGAGCAGTTCTTC.

V and J are TRBV5-1 and TRBJ2-3; maybe TRBD2 (7 bases). The V gene lost 4 bases and the J gene lost 3 bases, with 12 bases spanning the gap. The CDR3 loop spans 14 amino acids. The germline V gene has CDR1 SGHRS and CDR2 YFSETQ. CDR3 sequence reads: CASSGGGRTDTQYF. DNA for the CDR3: TGCGCCAGCAGCGGGGGGGGCCGAACAGATACGCAGTATTTT.

This chain links TRBV5-4 with TRBJ1-4; possibly TRBD1 for D (6 bases). The ends were cut back, 4 bases at V and 4 bases at J, with 14 bases in the middle. Germline CDR1 SGHNT, CDR2 YYREEE (reference sequence). This CDR3 has 15 residues. CDR3 sequence (DNA): TGTGCCAGCAGCCAAAAGGACAGAAATAATGAAAAACTGTTTTTT. The encoded protein is CASSQKDRNNEKLFF.

V and J are TRBV2 and TRBJ2-7, with TRBD1 matching 7 bases. CDR3 size: 14 residues. Germline V CDR1 and CDR2: SNHLY, FYNNEI. The V segment lost 9 bases and the J segment 6 bases; nucleotides outside the gene matches: 14. CDR3 region: CASMVVTGEGEQYF. The CDR3 DNA reads TGTGCCAGTATGGTCGTCACAGGGGAAGGCGAGCAGTACTTC.